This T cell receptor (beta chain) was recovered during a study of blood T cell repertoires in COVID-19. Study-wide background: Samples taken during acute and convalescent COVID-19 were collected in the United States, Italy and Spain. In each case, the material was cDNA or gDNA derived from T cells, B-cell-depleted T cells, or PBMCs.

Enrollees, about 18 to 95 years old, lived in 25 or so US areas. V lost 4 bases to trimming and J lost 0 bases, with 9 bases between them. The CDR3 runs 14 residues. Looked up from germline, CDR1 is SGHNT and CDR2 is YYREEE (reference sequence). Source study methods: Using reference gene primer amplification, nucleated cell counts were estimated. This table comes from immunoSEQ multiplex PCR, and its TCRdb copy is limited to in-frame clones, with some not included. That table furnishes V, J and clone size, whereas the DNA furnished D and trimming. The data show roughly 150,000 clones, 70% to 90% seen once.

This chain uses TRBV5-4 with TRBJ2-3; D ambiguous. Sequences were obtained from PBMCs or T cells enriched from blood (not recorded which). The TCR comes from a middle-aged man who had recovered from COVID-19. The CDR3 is CASSPSASTDTQYF. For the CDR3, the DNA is TGTGCCAGCAGCCCAAGCGCTAGCACAGATACGCAGTATTTT.